A single sample gave rise to the 27 T cell receptor beta chains below, sequenced in a study of Graves' ophthalmopathy and Graves' hyperthyroidism. Researchers took RNA transcripts and amplified TCR beta CDR3 regions from them. Investigators did first-round RT-PCR with HTBI primers, then second-round multiplex PCR. Using its own MiXCR run on the multiplex PCR reads, TCRdb lists one record per CDR3 protein. Of 600,000 to 950,000 distinct CDR3 sequences listed, approximately 40% were seen once; the top ten hold approximately 43%. Material: peripheral blood. The receptors here all came from an adult man with Graves' ophthalmopathy.

Of note for this clonotype: Since a much larger clone is just one base distant, this may be a read error. The V and J genes are TRBV10-3 and TRBJ2-6; D uncertain. V was clipped by 7 bases and J by 3 bases, with 7 bases between them. Germline V CDR1 and CDR2: ENHRY, SYGVKD. The CDR3 runs to 13 residues. This CDR3 is CAIKLGGANVLTF. The CDR3, as DNA: TGTGCCATCAAGCTTGGTGGGGCCAACGTCCTGACTTTC.

The V and J genes are TRBV25-1 and TRBJ1-5; TRBD1 agrees at 8 bases. J gave up 5 bases and V 6 bases, and 9 bases lay outside the gene matches. Germline V CDR1 and CDR2: MGHDK, SYGVNS. The CDR3 is 15 amino acids. CDR3 in DNA: TGTGCCAGCAGCCTAGGGACAGGATGCGATCAGCCCCAGCATTTT. Amino acid sequence: CASSLGTGCDQPQHF.

The V call is TRBV7-2, the J call TRBJ1-6, with D hard to call. This CDR3 is 10 amino acids long. Germline V gives CDR1 SGHTA, CDR2 FQGNSA. The CDR3 DNA follows: TGTGCTCGCGGGGATTCACCCCTCCACTTT. Residues: CARGDSPLHF.

The V gene is TRBV7-9, the J gene TRBJ2-2; 11 bases are shared with TRBD2. The germline V gene has CDR1 SEHNR and CDR2 FQNEAQ (reference sequence). J gave up 4 bases and V 5 bases, and 6 bases lay outside the gene matches. The CDR3 length is 16 residues. The CDR3 spells CASSGGLAGGTGELFF. CDR3 coding DNA: TGTGCCAGCAGCGGAGGACTAGCGGGTGGCACCGGGGAGCTGTTTTTT. Filled out from reference TRBV7-9 and TRBJ2-2, the complete variable domain reads DTGVSQNPRHKITKRGQNVTFRCDPISEHNRLYWYRQTLGQGPEFLTYFQNEAQLEKSRLLSDRFSAERPKGSFSTLEIQRTEQGDSAMYLCASSGGLAGGTGELFFGEGSRLTVL.

On this clonotype itself: One end of the junction does not line up with germline, which may come from a read error. The chain combines TRBV10-3 with TRBJ2-5; 8 bases align to TRBD2. Germline lookup yields CDR1 ENHRY and CDR2 SYGVKD. This CDR3 has 15 residues. This CDR3 reads CASSEASGGWETQYF. For the CDR3, the DNA is TGTGCCAGCAGTGAAGCGTCGGGGGGGTGGGAGACCCAGTACTTC.

This clonotype was seen ten or more times. The chain links TRBV2 to TRBJ2-7, with D possibly being TRBD1 (6 bases). Looked up from germline, CDR1 is SNHLY and CDR2 is FYNNEI. This CDR3 is 14 amino acids long. Trimming pared 1 base from V and 3 bases from J, leaving 10 bases between. CDR3 in amino acids: CASSEGTVIYEQYF. CDR3 in DNA: TGTGCCAGCAGTGAAGGGACAGTGATCTACGAGCAGTACTTC.

Many counts were recorded for this clonotype. J is TRBJ1-4 and V is TRBV20-1; D call uncertain. The CDR3 consists of 10 residues. Germline loops: CDR1 DFQATT, CDR2 SNEGSKA (reference sequence). V shed 3 bases and J shed 8 bases, with 4 bases lying between them. This CDR3 is CSARSEKLFF. CDR3 sequence (DNA): TGCAGTGCTAGGAGCGAAAAACTGTTTTTT.

The chain joins TRBV9 to TRBJ1-3; TRBD1 aligns across 10 bases. In germline, CDR1 is SGDLS, CDR2 YYNGEE. This CDR3 is built from 17 residues. V gave up 0 bases and J gave up 4 bases; unmatched junction bases: 7. CDR3 region: CASSVAMGTGAGNTIYF. CDR3 coding DNA: TGTGCCAGCAGCGTAGCTATGGGGACAGGGGCCGGAAACACCATATATTTT.

The chain is built from TRBV7-9 and TRBJ2-5, with TRBD2 identical over 12 bases. J gave up 3 bases and V 6 bases, and 8 bases lay outside the gene matches. CDR1 SEHNR and CDR2 FQNEAQ come from the germline V gene (reference sequence). The CDR3 extends over 16 amino acids. The CDR3 reads CASRTPTSGGKETQYF. CDR3 coding DNA: TGTGCCAGCAGGACGCCGACTAGCGGGGGAAAAGAGACCCAGTACTTC.

This clonotype was detected only a few times. The chain recombines TRBV7-9 with TRBJ2-7; D unresolved. CDR3 length equals 13 residues. CDR1 and CDR2 from the germline V gene are SEHNR and FQNEAQ (reference sequence). V dropped 6 bases and J dropped 5 bases, with 14 bases sitting between them. CDR3 DNA: TGTGCCAGCAGTGATTGGCGGCCCGACGAGCAGTACTTC. This sequence encodes CASSDWRPDEQYF.

In the case of this clonotype: At one boundary the junction diverges from the germline segment, which might be a read error. This chain uses TRBV7-9 with TRBJ2-5, with D hard to call. CDR1 and CDR2 from the germline V gene are SEHNR and FQNEAQ (reference sequence). The CDR3 is made up of 12 amino acids. CDR3 DNA: TGTGCCTGCAGCTTAGATATAGAGACCCAGTACTTC. This sequence encodes CACSLDIETQYF.

This chain connects TRBV7-2 to TRBJ1-6; perhaps TRBD1 as D (5 bases). This CDR3 has 14 residues. V shed 0 bases and J shed 11 bases, with 11 bases lying between them. Germline CDR1 SGHTA, CDR2 FQGNSA. CDR3 DNA: TGTGCCAGCAGCTTAGCCGGGGCGAATCCACCCCTCCACTTT. Translating it yields CASSLAGANPPLHF.

The chain combines TRBV25-1 with TRBJ1-4, with no clear D. The CDR3 has 13 residues. V gave up 4 bases and J gave up 4 bases, with 7 bases separating them. Germline lookup yields CDR1 MGHDK and CDR2 SYGVNS. The CDR3 DNA reads TGTGCCAGCAGTGGGATCTTTAATGAAAAACTGTTTTTT. Translating gives CASSGIFNEKLFF.

This clonotype was recorded at least ten times. The chain is built from TRBV15 and TRBJ1-2; 7 nucleotides line up with TRBD1. V was clipped by 4 bases and J by 7 bases; unmatched bases: 15. CDR3 length equals 16 residues. Germline CDR1 reads LNHNV; CDR2 reads YYDKDF (reference sequence). DNA for the CDR3: TGTGCCACCAGCAACCGAACGACAGGGCGCAGGAGTGGCTACACCTTC. Its protein product is CATSNRTTGRRSGYTF.

Concerning this clonotype: A much larger clonotype is one base distant, so this may be a read error. The rearrangement uses TRBV10-3 and TRBJ1-2, with a possible D match to TRBD1 (5 bases). The CDR3 sequence is 14 residues long. Germline assignment: CDR1 ENHRY and CDR2 SYGVKD. DNA of the CDR3: TGTGCCAGCAGTCGTGTAGGGGAATGGCTCAGCCACGCCTTC. It specifies CASSRVGEWLSHAF.

At least ten counts were recorded for this clonotype. The V gene is TRBV19, the J gene TRBJ1-2; TRBD1 aligns across 7 bases. After removal of 4 bases from V and 6 bases from J, the junction contained 8 bases not matched to a gene. The CDR3 contains 14 residues. The germline CDR1 and CDR2 sequences are LNHDA and SQIVND (reference sequence). The CDR3, as DNA: TGTGCCAGTAGTACCGGGACAGCGTCAGATGGCTACACCTTC. It specifies CASSTGTASDGYTF.

This sequence joins TRBV6-1 and TRBJ2-7; tentatively, D is TRBD1 or TRBD2 (6 bases each). The germline V gene has CDR1 MNHNS and CDR2 SASEGT. This CDR3 comprises 15 residues. V lost 6 bases to trimming and J lost 4 bases, with 19 bases between them. CDR3 in amino acids: CASRRRGRGPYEQYF. In DNA, the CDR3 is TGTGCCAGCAGAAGGCGTGGACGGGGGCCTTACGAGCAGTACTTC.

In this sample, this clonotype turned up many times. CDR3 loop: CASSPEGGYAPYGYTF. The CDR3 nucleotides are TGTGCCAGCAGTCCCGAGGGGGGATACGCGCCCTATGGCTACACCTTC. The genes are TRBV11-2 and TRBJ1-2, with a weak D call TRBD1 (6 bases). CDR3 size: 16 residues. Germline CDR1 and CDR2: SGHAT and FQNNGV. The germline V and J ends were trimmed by 6 bases and 4 bases, with 21 bases remaining between them.

V usage is TRBV29-1 and J usage is TRBJ2-3, with TRBD1 matching over 9 bases. With 4 bases clipped from V and 9 bases from J, the junction kept 20 bases outside the gene matches. The CDR3 spans 17 residues. Germline-derived CDR1 and CDR2 are SQVTM and ANQGSEA. Here the CDR3 DNA reads TGCAGCGTTGGGGGTGAGGGGACAGGGACATCCGTACCCACGCAGTATTTT. Its protein product is CSVGGEGTGTSVPTQYF.

Concerning this clonotype: Mismatch with germline at one junction end may stem from a read error. The chain couples TRBV7-9 to TRBJ2-2, with TRBD1 matching over 9 bases. The CDR3 has 11 amino acids. Germline V CDR1 and CDR2: SEHNR, FQNEAQ (reference sequence). The CDR3 is CASSSTGGLFF. The CDR3 nucleotides read TGTGCCAGCAGCTCGACAGGGGGGCTGTTTTTT.

A few counts support this clonotype. The V and J genes are TRBV5-4 and TRBJ1-2; D is unclear. The CDR3 covers 14 residues. Between the trimmed V and J ends, which lost 0 bases and 8 bases, there was a span of 14 bases. Germline CDR1 reads SGHNT; CDR2 reads YYREEE (reference sequence). The DNA of the CDR3 is TGTGCCAGCAGCTTGGGTGCAATCCTGGGAGGCTACACCTTC. As protein: CASSLGAILGGYTF.

This chain connects TRBV20-1 to TRBJ2-7, with no clear D. This CDR3 has 13 amino acids. From germline, CDR1 is DFQATT and CDR2 SNEGSKA (reference sequence). The germline V and J ends were trimmed by 0 bases and 0 bases, with 6 bases remaining between them. The DNA of the CDR3 is TGCAGTGCTAGAGAGCAGAGCTCCTACGAGCAGTACTTC. This translates into CSAREQSSYEQYF.

The table lists this clonotype with a count of one. Relative to the germline gene, one junction end is altered; a read error may explain this. CDR3 coding DNA: TGTGCCAGCAGTTGGACAGTGAACACTGAAGCTTTC. Residues: CASSWTVNTEAF. This rearrangement joins TRBV2 to TRBJ2-6; D is possibly TRBD1 (6 bases). The CDR3 has 12 amino acids. The germline gives CDR1 SNHLY, CDR2 FYNNEI.

This clonotype has more than one count but fewer than ten. The J gene is TRBJ2-7, the V gene TRBV20-1; TRBD2 might be the D (6 bases). Trimming shortened V by 3 bases and J by 3 bases, and 18 bases separated the two germline ends. CDR1 and CDR2 from the germline V gene are DFQATT and SNEGSKA (reference sequence). This CDR3 has 15 amino acids. DNA of the CDR3: TGCAGTGCTAGTAAGGTAGCGGTGACGGGCTACGAGCAGTACTTC. It is translated as CSASKVAVTGYEQYF.

This chain links TRBV30 with TRBJ1-4; the D is unclear. Germline V CDR1 and CDR2: GTSNPN, SVGIG (reference sequence). Trimming removed 2 bases from V and 4 bases from J, with 11 bases in between. This CDR3 region has 14 residues. The CDR3 spells CAWSQRRGNEKLFF. CDR3 sequence (DNA): TGTGCCTGGAGTCAACGACGGGGTAATGAAAAACTGTTTTTT.

The chain is built from TRBV2 and TRBJ2-5; weak D call: TRBD1 (6 bases). V was shortened by 0 bases and J by 2 bases, with 10 bases between the two germline ends. Germline V gene lookup returns CDR1 SNHLY and CDR2 FYNNEI. CDR3 size: 15 residues. In DNA, the CDR3 is TGTGCCAGCAGTGAAGCGAAAGGGGGTCAAGAGACCCAGTACTTC. It specifies CASSEAKGGQETQYF.

The rearrangement joins TRBV25-1 to TRBJ2-7, with D unclear. Trimming left V 6 bases short and J 2 bases short, with 11 bases between. The CDR3 runs to 13 residues. CDR1 is MGHDK and CDR2 is SYGVNS in the germline V gene. CDR3 sequence (DNA): TGTGCCAGCAGAGCCGGCCCTACCTACGAGCAGTACTTC. This codes for CASRAGPTYEQYF.